A selection of T cell receptor beta chains follows, all from one sample in a study of shared clonotypes between healthy human individuals. TCRdb's table, derived via immunoSEQ multiplex PCR, lists solely in-frame clones and lacks some. The table has nearly 1 million clones, approximately 76% seen once. The specimen sequenced was memory CD4+ T cells sorted from blood. The receptors stem from a man aged 18 to 35 in good health. The CDR3 runs from the conserved cysteine through the conserved F or W. The order of the fields is clone size, V gene, D gene, J gene, CDR3 protein, CDR3 DNA. A D gene is named only where the DNA matches it firmly. Some rows have no size entry. The others give once, few or many, or a class for an expanded clone.

clone size: -
V gene: TRBV4-3
D gene: -
J gene: TRBJ2-2
CDR3 protein: CASSQTSWHKGTGELFF
CDR3 DNA: TGCGCCAGCAGCCAAACTTCATGGCATAAGGGCACCGGGGAGCTGTTTTTT

clone size: -
V gene: TRBV19
D gene: -
J gene: TRBJ1-5
CDR3 protein: CASSIIVRATTQPQHF
CDR3 DNA: TGTGCCAGTAGTATCATCGTCAGGGCAACGACTCAGCCCCAGCATTTT

clone size: -
V gene: TRBV4-1
D gene: TRBD2
J gene: TRBJ2-3
CDR3 protein: CASSQDTAGAGTDTQYF
CDR3 DNA: TGCGCCAGCAGCCAAGACACAGCGGGGGCAGGGACAGATACGCAGTATTTT

clone size: once
V gene: TRBV5-4
D gene: -
J gene: TRBJ2-7
CDR3 protein: CASSLNSGYEQYF
CDR3 DNA: TGTGCCAGCAGCCTAAACAGTGGGTACGAGCAGTACTTC

clone size: -
V gene: TRBV18
D gene: TRBD1
J gene: TRBJ2-7
CDR3 protein: CASSLGGAGEQYF
CDR3 DNA: TGTGCCAGCTCACTAGGGGGCGCGGGCGAGCAGTACTTC

clone size: -
V gene: TRBV19
D gene: -
J gene: TRBJ1-2
CDR3 protein: CASSISSGSANYGYTF
CDR3 DNA: TGTGCCAGTAGTATTAGTAGCGGCTCAGCAAACTATGGCTACACCTTC

clone size: few
V gene: TRBV19
D gene: -
J gene: TRBJ1-2
CDR3 protein: CASRPLSRGAASMRGYTF
CDR3 DNA: TGTGCCAGTAGACCTTTATCTAGGGGGGCCGCTTCGATGCGCGGCTACACCTTC

clone size: few
V gene: TRBV2
D gene: -
J gene: TRBJ1-2
CDR3 protein: CASSETRGIDGYTF
CDR3 DNA: TGTGCCAGCAGTGAAACCAGGGGCATCGATGGCTACACCTTC

clone size: -
V gene: TRBV5-6
D gene: TRBD1
J gene: TRBJ1-5
CDR3 protein: CASSFGTGGAGNQPQHF
CDR3 DNA: TGTGCCAGCAGCTTTGGGACAGGGGGCGCGGGCAATCAGCCCCAGCATTTT

clone size: -
V gene: TRBV2
D gene: -
J gene: TRBJ1-1
CDR3 protein: CATKGQDSRVNTEAFF
CDR3 DNA: TGTGCCACAAAAGGCCAGGACAGTAGGGTGAACACTGAAGCTTTCTTT

clone size: -
V gene: TRBV2
D gene: -
J gene: TRBJ1-1
CDR3 protein: CASSLREGGEAFF
CDR3 DNA: TGTGCCAGCAGCCTCCGGGAGGGCGGGGAGGCTTTCTTT

clone size: -
V gene: TRBV5-1
D gene: -
J gene: TRBJ2-7
CDR3 protein: CASSLVSQGPAEQYF
CDR3 DNA: TGCGCCAGCAGCTTGGTCTCCCAGGGACCCGCCGAGCAGTACTTC

clone size: once
V gene: TRBV11-2
D gene: -
J gene: TRBJ2-3
CDR3 protein: CASSLVAAGGHTDTQYF
CDR3 DNA: TGTGCCAGCAGCTTAGTGGCGGCGGGCGGGCACACAGATACGCAGTATTTT

clone size: once
V gene: TRBV13
D gene: TRBD2
J gene: TRBJ2-2
CDR3 protein: CASSTGGGELFF
CDR3 DNA: TGTGCCAGCAGCACGGGGGGCGGGGAGCTGTTTTTT

clone size: -
V gene: TRBV30
D gene: TRBD1
J gene: TRBJ1-3
CDR3 protein: CAWTQGPPGNTIYF
CDR3 DNA: TGTGCCTGGACACAGGGGCCACCTGGAAACACCATATATTTT

clone size: -
V gene: TRBV28
D gene: -
J gene: TRBJ1-4
CDR3 protein: CASSTHTTADEKLFF
CDR3 DNA: TGTGCCAGCAGTACTCACACAACGGCGGATGAAAAACTGTTTTTT

clone size: -
V gene: TRBV5-1
D gene: TRBD1
J gene: TRBJ2-3
CDR3 protein: CASSLGDRVSPDTQYF
CDR3 DNA: TGCGCCAGCAGCTTGGGGGACAGGGTGTCCCCAGATACGCAGTATTTT

clone size: -
V gene: TRBV2
D gene: -
J gene: TRBJ2-7
CDR3 protein: CASRELRDFSYEQYF
CDR3 DNA: TGTGCCAGCAGGGAGCTCCGGGACTTCAGCTACGAGCAGTACTTC

clone size: -
V gene: TRBV5-1
D gene: TRBD2
J gene: TRBJ2-7
CDR3 protein: CASSPGLAGSYEQYF
CDR3 DNA: TGCGCCAGCAGCCCGGGACTAGCGGGGTCCTACGAGCAGTACTTC

clone size: once
V gene: TRBV6-4
D gene: -
J gene: TRBJ1-3
CDR3 protein: CASSTIALENTIYF
CDR3 DNA: TGTGCCAGCAGCACTATAGCTCTGGAAAACACCATATATTTT

clone size: -
V gene: TRBV9
D gene: -
J gene: TRBJ1-4
CDR3 protein: CASSARTETNEKLFF
CDR3 DNA: TGTGCCAGCAGCGCACGCACGGAGACTAATGAAAAACTGTTTTTT

clone size: -
V gene: TRBV4-3
D gene: -
J gene: TRBJ2-3
CDR3 protein: CASSLTVYSGGGDTQYF
CDR3 DNA: TGCGCCAGCAGCCTAACCGTCTATAGCGGAGGGGGCGATACGCAGTATTTT

clone size: once
V gene: TRBV6-5
D gene: TRBD2
J gene: TRBJ2-7
CDR3 protein: CATSGSRSYEQYF
CDR3 DNA: TGTGCCACCAGCGGGAGCCGCTCCTACGAGCAGTACTTC

clone size: -
V gene: TRBV5-6
D gene: -
J gene: TRBJ2-3
CDR3 protein: CASRDLGLTDTQYF
CDR3 DNA: TGTGCCAGCAGAGATCTGGGGTTAACAGATACGCAGTATTTT

clone size: -
V gene: TRBV5-4
D gene: -
J gene: TRBJ2-3
CDR3 protein: CASSLGDTQYF
CDR3 DNA: TGTGCCAGCAGCCTGGGAGATACGCAGTATTTT

clone size: -
V gene: TRBV23-1
D gene: -
J gene: TRBJ2-7
CDR3 protein: CASSQSPFSSADSYEQYF
CDR3 DNA: TGCGCCAGCAGTCAATCCCCATTTAGTAGCGCCGACTCCTACGAGCAGTACTTC

clone size: -
V gene: TRBV7-2
D gene: -
J gene: TRBJ2-1
CDR3 protein: CASSLPLASGNEQFF
CDR3 DNA: TGTGCCAGCAGCTTACCCCTAGCGTCAGGGAATGAGCAGTTCTTC

clone size: -
V gene: TRBV30
D gene: -
J gene: TRBJ1-1
CDR3 protein: CAWYGLPNTEAFF
CDR3 DNA: TGTGCCTGGTACGGACTCCCGAACACTGAAGCTTTCTTT

clone size: -
V gene: TRBV5-1
D gene: -
J gene: TRBJ2-1
CDR3 protein: CASSSGGGGDNEQFF
CDR3 DNA: TGCGCCAGCAGCTCCGGCGGAGGCGGTGACAATGAGCAGTTCTTC

clone size: -
V gene: TRBV5-6
D gene: -
J gene: TRBJ2-7
CDR3 protein: CASSPAGASGYEQYF
CDR3 DNA: TGTGCCAGCAGCCCGGCGGGGGCGAGTGGGTACGAGCAGTACTTC

clone size: -
V gene: TRBV5-1
D gene: TRBD1
J gene: TRBJ2-7
CDR3 protein: CASSPAPGQGYYEQYF
CDR3 DNA: TGCGCCAGCAGCCCCGCGCCGGGACAGGGATACTACGAGCAGTACTTC

clone size: -
V gene: TRBV6-5
D gene: -
J gene: TRBJ1-6
CDR3 protein: CASSLKDNSPLHF
CDR3 DNA: TGTGCCAGCAGTTTAAAGGACAATTCACCCCTCCACTTT

clone size: once
V gene: TRBV30
D gene: -
J gene: TRBJ1-5
CDR3 protein: CAWSVGVNQPQHF
CDR3 DNA: TGTGCCTGGAGTGTAGGGGTCAATCAGCCCCAGCATTTT

clone size: -
V gene: TRBV6-1
D gene: TRBD1
J gene: TRBJ2-7
CDR3 protein: CASSLLRQGGDEQYF
CDR3 DNA: TGTGCCAGCAGTCTACTTCGACAGGGGGGGGACGAGCAGTACTTC

clone size: -
V gene: TRBV18
D gene: TRBD2
J gene: TRBJ2-7
CDR3 protein: CASELAGTTGEQYF
CDR3 DNA: TGTGCCAGCGAACTAGCGGGAACCACGGGAGAGCAGTACTTC

clone size: -
V gene: TRBV9
D gene: -
J gene: TRBJ2-3
CDR3 protein: CASRPFSSTDTQYF
CDR3 DNA: TGTGCCAGCCGACCCTTTTCTAGCACAGATACGCAGTATTTT

clone size: -
V gene: TRBV5-5
D gene: TRBD2
J gene: TRBJ2-7
CDR3 protein: CASSSSGGGAVSEQYF
CDR3 DNA: TGTGCCAGCAGCTCCAGTGGCGGGGGGGCCGTGTCCGAGCAGTACTTC

clone size: -
V gene: TRBV6-1
D gene: TRBD2
J gene: TRBJ2-7
CDR3 protein: CASSVLGAGGSYEQYF
CDR3 DNA: TGTGCCAGCAGTGTTCTGGGAGCGGGGGGCTCCTACGAGCAGTACTTC

clone size: -
V gene: TRBV5-6
D gene: -
J gene: TRBJ2-2
CDR3 protein: CASSPGQSGGELFF
CDR3 DNA: TGTGCCAGCAGCCCTGGACAGTCGGGCGGGGAGCTGTTTTTT

clone size: -
V gene: TRBV5-1
D gene: -
J gene: TRBJ2-3
CDR3 protein: CASSLTSGETQGDTQYF
CDR3 DNA: TGCGCCAGCAGCTTGACCTCCGGGGAGACCCAAGGGGATACGCAGTATTTT

clone size: few
V gene: TRBV30
D gene: -
J gene: TRBJ1-1
CDR3 protein: CAWERAQNTEAFF
CDR3 DNA: TGTGCCTGGGAGCGGGCCCAGAACACTGAAGCTTTCTTT

clone size: -
V gene: TRBV6-6
D gene: TRBD1
J gene: TRBJ1-1
CDR3 protein: CASVRDRAFF
CDR3 DNA: TGTGCCAGCGTCCGGGACAGAGCTTTCTTT

clone size: -
V gene: TRBV7-6
D gene: -
J gene: TRBJ1-1
CDR3 protein: CASSLWGGPNTEAFF
CDR3 DNA: TGTGCCAGCAGCTTATGGGGAGGCCCGAACACTGAAGCTTTCTTT

clone size: -
V gene: TRBV30
D gene: -
J gene: TRBJ1-5
CDR3 protein: CAWTPGGAGQPQHF
CDR3 DNA: TGTGCCTGGACCCCGGGGGGGGCAGGTCAGCCCCAGCATTTT

clone size: -
V gene: TRBV10-2
D gene: TRBD1
J gene: TRBJ1-5
CDR3 protein: CASSGYRGSQPQHF
CDR3 DNA: TGCGCCAGCAGTGGTTACAGGGGGAGTCAGCCCCAGCATTTT

clone size: -
V gene: TRBV2
D gene: -
J gene: TRBJ2-7
CDR3 protein: CASSTTVYEQYF
CDR3 DNA: TGTGCCAGCAGTACGACAGTCTACGAGCAGTACTTC

clone size: many
V gene: TRBV7-9
D gene: -
J gene: TRBJ1-3
CDR3 protein: CASSPTGNTIYF
CDR3 DNA: TGTGCCAGCAGCCCCACGGGAAACACCATATATTTT

clone size: -
V gene: TRBV18
D gene: -
J gene: TRBJ1-3
CDR3 protein: CASSPYREAKGNTIYF
CDR3 DNA: TGTGCCAGCTCACCATACAGGGAAGCAAAAGGAAACACCATATATTTT

clone size: -
V gene: TRBV6-1
D gene: -
J gene: TRBJ1-5
CDR3 protein: CASSEAWGGVQPQHF
CDR3 DNA: TGTGCCAGCAGTGAAGCGTGGGGGGGCGTGCAGCCCCAGCATTTT

clone size: once
V gene: TRBV7-2
D gene: TRBD2
J gene: TRBJ2-3
CDR3 protein: CASSLSGIATDTQYF
CDR3 DNA: TGTGCCAGCAGCCTTAGCGGGATTGCGACAGATACGCAGTATTTT

clone size: -
V gene: TRBV27
D gene: -
J gene: TRBJ2-7
CDR3 protein: CASSTRGSQLYEQYF
CDR3 DNA: TGTGCCAGCAGTACACGAGGGAGCCAGCTCTACGAGCAGTACTTC

clone size: many
V gene: TRBV10-3
D gene: -
J gene: TRBJ2-2
CDR3 protein: CAITENTGELFF
CDR3 DNA: TGTGCCATCACAGAGAACACCGGGGAGCTGTTTTTT

clone size: -
V gene: TRBV6-1
D gene: -
J gene: TRBJ1-2
CDR3 protein: CASSEGEFWAGRSNTMRYTF
CDR3 DNA: TGTGCCAGCAGTGAAGGAGAGTTTTGGGCAGGGAGGAGCAATACTATGCGGTACACCTTC